This T cell receptor beta chain came from a study of CD8+CD57+ T cells in acquired aplastic anemia. Overall study context: Recorded DNA amounts for sorted CD4+ and CD8+ cells had an average of approximately 3.2 ug. General study points: Significant differences in CD8+ Simpson's diversity were not observed between patients and controls. Sharing between patients and controls was observed for 25 to 30 CD8+ CDR3 sequences.

Whoever was chosen for sequencing had shown CD8+CD57+ cell expansion by flow cytometry. All participating patients were living with severe acquired aplastic anemia. Germline V gene sequence: CDR1 SQVTM, CDR2 ANQGSEA. The CDR3 runs to 13 residues. Trimming pared 4 bases from V and 2 bases from J, leaving 9 bases between. Comment on this clonotype: Its antigen is currently unknown.

TCR beta VDJ combinations and CDR3 sequences were profiled from genomic DNA. TCRdb independently ran MiXCR on the reads; one entry per CDR3 protein. Among around 150,000 distinct CDR3 sequences listed, about two thirds were seen once. The chain is built from TRBV29-1 and TRBJ1-3; D unclear. This clonotype was obtained from a human donor with aplastic anemia. What was sequenced was sorted CD4+, CD8+, or CD8+CD57+ T cells (not recorded which) from PBMCs. The DNA of the CDR3 is TGCAGCGTTGGAATTGGGACTGGAAACACCATATATTTT. It is translated as CSVGIGTGNTIYF. The entire variable domain, with the rest obtained from reference TRBV29-1 and TRBJ1-3, is as follows: SAVISQKPSRDICQRGTSLTIQCQVDSQVTMMFWYRQQPGQSLTLIATANQGSEATYESGFVIDKFPISRPNLTFSTLTVSNMSPEDSSIYLCSVGIGTGNTIYFGEGSWLTVV.